This T cell receptor beta chain emerged from a study of beta chain features in type 1 diabetes. Study-level points and caveats: A closer apparent resemblance between naive, central memory and Treg TCRB repertoires was seen in patients than in healthy donors. Cells carrying high TCR expression could end up over-represented when cDNA is sequenced.

V shed 8 bases and J shed 0 bases, with 16 bases lying between them. The V gene's germline CDR1 is LNHDA and CDR2 SQIVND (reference sequence). There are 16 residues in the CDR3. This clone has only a few counts. The antigen is unknown. TCRB transcripts that were expressed got sequenced, as all of the isolated RNA had been reverse transcribed. Profiling relied on immunoSEQ multiplex PCR, and the TCRdb table lists in-frame clones only, not all of them. Here the sample spans fewer than 900,000 clones, roughly 16% being singletons. The source material was naive CD4+ T cells from blood. The chain combines TRBV19 with TRBJ2-2; D may be TRBD2 (6 bases). This TCR was sampled from a woman between 18 and 29 years old in good health. The CDR3 reads CASRWGLNANTGELFF. For the CDR3, the DNA is TGTGCCAGTCGATGGGGACTGAACGCGAACACCGGGGAGCTGTTTTTT.